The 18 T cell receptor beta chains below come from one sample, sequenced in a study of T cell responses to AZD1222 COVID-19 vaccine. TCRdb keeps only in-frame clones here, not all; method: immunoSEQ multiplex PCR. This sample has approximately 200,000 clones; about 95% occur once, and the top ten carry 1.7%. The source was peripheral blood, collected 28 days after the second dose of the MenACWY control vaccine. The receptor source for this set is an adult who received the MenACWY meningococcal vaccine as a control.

The chain's CDR3 is CASSQEVTVLHQPQHF. The CDR3 coding sequence is TGCGCCAGCAGCCAAGAGGTGACGGTACTTCATCAGCCCCAGCATTTT. The rearrangement joins TRBV4-1 to TRBJ1-5, with D hard to call. The CDR3 length is 16 residues. Trimming left V 0 bases short and J 5 bases short, with 14 bases between. Germline CDR1 and CDR2: MGHRA and YSYEKL.

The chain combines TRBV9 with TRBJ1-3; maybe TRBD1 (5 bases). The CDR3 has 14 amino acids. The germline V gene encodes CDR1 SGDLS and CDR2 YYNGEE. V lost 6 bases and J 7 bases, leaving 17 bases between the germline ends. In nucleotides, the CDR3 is TGTGCCAGCACCCCCCCGGGGGTCTTCAACACCATATATTTT. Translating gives CASTPPGVFNTIYF.

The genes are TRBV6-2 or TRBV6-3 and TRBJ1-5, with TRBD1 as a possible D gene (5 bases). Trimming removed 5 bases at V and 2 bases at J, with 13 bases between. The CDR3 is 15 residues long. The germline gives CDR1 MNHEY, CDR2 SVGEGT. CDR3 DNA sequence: TGTGCCAGCAGTCAATGGGGGTGGGGCAATCAGCCCCAGCATTTT. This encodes CASSQWGWGNQPQHF.

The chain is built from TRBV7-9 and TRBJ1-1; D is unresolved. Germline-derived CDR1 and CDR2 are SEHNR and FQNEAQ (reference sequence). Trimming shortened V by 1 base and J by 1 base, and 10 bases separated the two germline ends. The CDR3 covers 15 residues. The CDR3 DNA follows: TGTGCCAGCAGCTTAGTAGGGAGAAGGAACACTGAAGCTTTCTTT. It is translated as CASSLVGRRNTEAFF.

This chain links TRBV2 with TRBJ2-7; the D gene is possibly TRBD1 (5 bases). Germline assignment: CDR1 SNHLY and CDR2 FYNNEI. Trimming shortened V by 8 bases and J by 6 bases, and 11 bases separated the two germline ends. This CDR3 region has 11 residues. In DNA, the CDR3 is TGTGCCAGCCTGGGCCAGGGCGAGCAGTACTTC. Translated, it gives CASLGQGEQYF.

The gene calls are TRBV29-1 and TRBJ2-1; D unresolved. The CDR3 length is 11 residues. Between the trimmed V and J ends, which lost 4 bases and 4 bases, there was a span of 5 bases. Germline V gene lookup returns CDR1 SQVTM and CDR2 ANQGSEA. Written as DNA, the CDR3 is TGCAGCGTTGGTGAATACAATGAGCAGTTCTTC. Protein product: CSVGEYNEQFF.

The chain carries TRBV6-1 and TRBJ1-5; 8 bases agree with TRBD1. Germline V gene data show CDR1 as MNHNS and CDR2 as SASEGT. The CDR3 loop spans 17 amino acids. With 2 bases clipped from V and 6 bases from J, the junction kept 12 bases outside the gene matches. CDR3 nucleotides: TGTGCCAGCAGTGAAACGGCAGGGGGCTTCGGGGTTCAGCCCCAGCATTTT. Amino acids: CASSETAGGFGVQPQHF.

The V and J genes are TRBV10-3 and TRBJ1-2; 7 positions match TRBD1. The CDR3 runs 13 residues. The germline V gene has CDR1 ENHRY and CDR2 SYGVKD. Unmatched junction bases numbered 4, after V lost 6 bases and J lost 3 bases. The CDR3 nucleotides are TGTGCCATCAGCCCCGGGACAGACTATGGCTACACCTTC. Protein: CAISPGTDYGYTF.

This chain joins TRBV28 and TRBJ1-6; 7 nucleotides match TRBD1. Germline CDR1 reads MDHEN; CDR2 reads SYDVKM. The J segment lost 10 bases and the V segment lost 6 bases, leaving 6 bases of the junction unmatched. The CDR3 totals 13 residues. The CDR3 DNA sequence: TGTGCCAGCAGCCAGGGGGTAAGGTCACCCCTCCACTTT. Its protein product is CASSQGVRSPLHF.

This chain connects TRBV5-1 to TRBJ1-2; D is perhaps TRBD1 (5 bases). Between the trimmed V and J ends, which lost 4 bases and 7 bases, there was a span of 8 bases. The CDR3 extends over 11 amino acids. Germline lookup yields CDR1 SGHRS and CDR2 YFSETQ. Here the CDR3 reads CASSGDGGYTF. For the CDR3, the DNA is TGCGCCAGCAGCGGGGACGGTGGCTACACCTTC.

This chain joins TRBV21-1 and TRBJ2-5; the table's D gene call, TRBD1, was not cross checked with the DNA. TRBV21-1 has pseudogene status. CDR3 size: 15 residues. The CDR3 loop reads CARPGTGGAGETQYF. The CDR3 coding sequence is TGTGCCAGACCCGGGACAGGGGGCGCAGGAGAGACCCAGTACTTC.

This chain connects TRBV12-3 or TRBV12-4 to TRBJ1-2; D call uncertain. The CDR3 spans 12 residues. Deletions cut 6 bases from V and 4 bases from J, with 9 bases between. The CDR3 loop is CASSPEGYGYTF. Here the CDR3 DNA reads TGTGCCAGCAGCCCCGAGGGCTATGGCTACACCTTC.

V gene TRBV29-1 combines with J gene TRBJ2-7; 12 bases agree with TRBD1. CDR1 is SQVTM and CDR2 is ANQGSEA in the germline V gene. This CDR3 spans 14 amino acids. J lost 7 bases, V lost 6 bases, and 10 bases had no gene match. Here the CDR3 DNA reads TGCAGCGTGGGACCGGGACAGGGGGCGCGGGAGCAGTACTTC. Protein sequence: CSVGPGQGAREQYF.

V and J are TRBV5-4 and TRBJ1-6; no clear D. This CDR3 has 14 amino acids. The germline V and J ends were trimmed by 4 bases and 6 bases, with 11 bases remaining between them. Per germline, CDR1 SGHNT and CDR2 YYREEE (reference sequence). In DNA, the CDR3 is TGTGCCAGCAGCCTGGACCGCGCTAATTCACCCCTCCACTTT. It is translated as CASSLDRANSPLHF.

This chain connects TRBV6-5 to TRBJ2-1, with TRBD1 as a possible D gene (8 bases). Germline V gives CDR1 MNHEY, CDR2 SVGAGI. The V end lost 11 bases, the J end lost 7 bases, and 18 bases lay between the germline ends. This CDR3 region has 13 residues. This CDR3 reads CAAGGGGLNEQFF. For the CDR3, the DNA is TGTGCCGCAGGGGGCGGGGGCCTTAATGAGCAGTTCTTC.

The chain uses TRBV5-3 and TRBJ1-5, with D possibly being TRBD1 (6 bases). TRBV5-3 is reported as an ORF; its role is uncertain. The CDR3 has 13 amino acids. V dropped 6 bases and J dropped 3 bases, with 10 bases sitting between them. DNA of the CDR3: TGTGCCAGAAAGAGGGGGGACAATCAGCCCCAGCATTTT. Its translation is CARKRGDNQPQHF.

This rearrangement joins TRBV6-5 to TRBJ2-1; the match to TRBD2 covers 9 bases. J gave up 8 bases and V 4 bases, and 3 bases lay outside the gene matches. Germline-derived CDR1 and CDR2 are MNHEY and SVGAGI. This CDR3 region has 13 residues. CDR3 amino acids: CASSSGLADEQFF. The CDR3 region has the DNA TGTGCCAGCAGTTCGGGACTAGCCGATGAGCAGTTCTTC.

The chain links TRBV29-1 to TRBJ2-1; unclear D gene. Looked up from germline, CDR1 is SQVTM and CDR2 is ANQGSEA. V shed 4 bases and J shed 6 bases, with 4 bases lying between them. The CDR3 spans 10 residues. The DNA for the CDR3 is TGCAGCGTTGCTTTCAATGAGCAGTTCTTC. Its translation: CSVAFNEQFF.